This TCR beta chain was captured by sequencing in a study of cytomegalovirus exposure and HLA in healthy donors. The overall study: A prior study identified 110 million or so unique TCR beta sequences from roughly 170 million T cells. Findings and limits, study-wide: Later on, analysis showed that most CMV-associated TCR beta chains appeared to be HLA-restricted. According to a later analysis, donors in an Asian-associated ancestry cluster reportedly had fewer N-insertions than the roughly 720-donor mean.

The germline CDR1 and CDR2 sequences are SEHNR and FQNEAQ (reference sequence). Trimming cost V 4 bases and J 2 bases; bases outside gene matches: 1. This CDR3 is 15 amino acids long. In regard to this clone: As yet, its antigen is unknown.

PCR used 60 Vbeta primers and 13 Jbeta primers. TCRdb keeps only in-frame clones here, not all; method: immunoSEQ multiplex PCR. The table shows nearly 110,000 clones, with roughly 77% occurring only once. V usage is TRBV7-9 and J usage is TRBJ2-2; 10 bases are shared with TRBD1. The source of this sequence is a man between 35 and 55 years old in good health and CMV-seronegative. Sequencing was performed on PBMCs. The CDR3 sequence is CASSWTGGNTGELFF. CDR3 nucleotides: TGTGCCAGCAGCTGGACAGGGGGTAACACCGGGGAGCTGTTTTTT.